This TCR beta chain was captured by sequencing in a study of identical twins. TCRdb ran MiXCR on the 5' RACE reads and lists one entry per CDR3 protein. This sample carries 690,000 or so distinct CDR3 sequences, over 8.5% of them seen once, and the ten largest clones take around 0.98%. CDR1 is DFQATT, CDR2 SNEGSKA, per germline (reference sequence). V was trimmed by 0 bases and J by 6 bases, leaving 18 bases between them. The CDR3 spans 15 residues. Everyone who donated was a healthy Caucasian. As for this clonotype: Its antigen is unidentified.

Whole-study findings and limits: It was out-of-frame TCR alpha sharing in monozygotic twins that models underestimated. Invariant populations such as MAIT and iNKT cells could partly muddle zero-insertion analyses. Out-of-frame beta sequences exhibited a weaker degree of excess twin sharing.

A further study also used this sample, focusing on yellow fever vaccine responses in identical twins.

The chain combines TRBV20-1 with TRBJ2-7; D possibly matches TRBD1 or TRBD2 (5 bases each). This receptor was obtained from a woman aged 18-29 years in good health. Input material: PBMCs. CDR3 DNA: TGCAGTGCTAGAGATGGAACACTGCGAGGGGTCGAGCAGTACTTC. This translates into CSARDGTLRGVEQYF.